This T cell receptor (beta chain) comes out of a study of T cell responses to AZD1222 COVID-19 vaccine. About this clone: No antigen is known for it.

Assay: immunoSEQ multiplex PCR; the TCRdb copy retains only in-frame clones and omits some. The table lists some 120,000 clones, about 90% of them singletons. Germline CDR1 is SNHLY and CDR2 is FYNNEI. The V and J ends lost 2 bases and 2 bases respectively, with 10 bases between them. The CDR3 covers 14 residues. Study-level findings and limits: Baseline seropositivity occurred in only 5 or 6 AZD1222 recipients.

The chain combines TRBV2 with TRBJ2-7; D is perhaps TRBD1 (5 bases). The clonotype was recovered from an adult in good health. Sequences were derived from peripheral blood, sampled on day 0 of MenACWY control vaccination. The CDR3 is CASSERGFPYEQYF. In DNA form, the CDR3 reads TGTGCCAGCAGTGAAAGGGGTTTCCCCTACGAGCAGTACTTC.